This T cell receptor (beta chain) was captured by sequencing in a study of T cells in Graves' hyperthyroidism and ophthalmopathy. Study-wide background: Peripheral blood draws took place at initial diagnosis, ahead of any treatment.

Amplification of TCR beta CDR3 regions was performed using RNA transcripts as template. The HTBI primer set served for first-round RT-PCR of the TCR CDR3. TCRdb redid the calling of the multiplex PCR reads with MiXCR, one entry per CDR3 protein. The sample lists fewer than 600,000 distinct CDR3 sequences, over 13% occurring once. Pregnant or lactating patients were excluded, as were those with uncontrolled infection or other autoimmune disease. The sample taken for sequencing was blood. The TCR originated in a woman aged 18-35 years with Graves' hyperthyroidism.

The CDR3 spells CASSELAGALGDEQYF. The DNA of the CDR3 is TGTGCCAGCAGCGAACTAGCGGGAGCCCTGGGGGACGAGCAGTACTTC. This rearrangement joins TRBV14 to TRBJ2-7, with 11 positions matching TRBD2. The germline V gene has CDR1 SGHDN and CDR2 FVKESK. The CDR3 runs 16 residues. J gave up 5 bases and V 5 bases, and 11 bases lay outside the gene matches.